This T cell receptor (beta chain) was sequenced in a study of blood T cell repertoires in COVID-19. Study background: Collection of acute and convalescent COVID-19 samples took place in the United States, Italy and Spain.

J was trimmed by 6 bases and V by 3 bases; bases with no gene match: 4. The germline V gene encodes CDR1 KGHDR and CDR2 SFDVKD. This CDR3 comprises 16 residues. In the authors' methods: Amplifying reference gene primers gave estimates of nucleated cell counts. The data were produced by immunoSEQ multiplex PCR, yet TCRdb's version contains in-frame clones alone and is incomplete. V and J calls and clone size are those listed in that table; D and trimming were worked out from the DNA. The sample lists 200,000 to 300,000 clones; around 87% were seen once. The table lists this clone with a few counts. This specimen includes other DNA sequences encoding the same CDR3.

The gene calls are TRBV24-1 and TRBJ2-1; TRBD2 matches at 13 bases. Material: peripheral blood. The receptor comes from a woman aged 45-65 years with acute or convalescent COVID-19. The CDR3 sequence is CATSDTGTSGINEQFF. The CDR3 coding sequence is TGTGCCACCAGTGATACCGGGACTAGCGGGATCAATGAGCAGTTCTTC.